Here is one T cell receptor (beta chain) with its context. Its cognate antigen is unknown. This entry is derived from a study of cytomegalovirus exposure and HLA in healthy donors. The PCR had 60 Vbeta and 13 Jbeta primers. The repertoire was sequenced with immunoSEQ multiplex PCR; TCRdb's copy has only in-frame clones and lacks some. Seen here are over 100,000 clones, just under 80% observed once, and the top ten hold 1.1%. This CDR3 comprises 14 residues. V lost 0 bases and J 8 bases, leaving 8 bases between the germline ends. Germline CDR1 is SNHLY and CDR2 is FYNNEI. The study's findings and limits: Earlier findings revealed that most TCR beta V segments proved productive either about 87% or about 30% of the time.

This sequence joins TRBV2 and TRBJ1-6; D unresolved. This receptor was taken from a male donor in good health and CMV-seronegative. Sequencing was carried out using PBMCs. The CDR3 protein is CASSEASGYSPLHF. The CDR3, as DNA: TGTGCCAGCAGTGAAGCGTCGGGGTATTCACCCCTCCACTTT.